This T cell receptor (beta chain) was obtained from a study of Ad26.COV2.S vaccination and SARS-CoV-2 variants. Across the study: The study gave Ad26.COV2.S intramuscularly, once or twice 56 days apart.

As for treatment: about 20 received Ad26.COV2.S at low or high dose, single or two shots; about 5 received placebo; per-sample allocation not given. Samples were taken on day 63 after the first vaccine or placebo injection. The vaccine antigen was prefusion-stabilized Wuhan SARS-CoV-2 spike. Study-wide points: TCR breadth and depth estimates may have understated total T cell responses. Recipients of vaccine and of placebo showed similar breadth of their non-spike TCR repertoires.

Generated by immunoSEQ multiplex PCR, the TCRdb table keeps only in-frame clones and is missing some. The sample includes some 340,000 clones, around 84% seen only once; the top ten take 1.5% to 2%. Germline trimming cut 4 bases from V and 2 bases from J; bases unmatched to any gene: 2. The CDR3 sequence is 13 residues long. In germline, CDR1 is SGHTA, CDR2 FQGNSA. In the case of this clone: Antigen specificity is unknown.

The chain employs TRBV7-2 and TRBJ2-7, with 7 bases that match TRBD1. Here the sequenced sample was peripheral blood, taken in a trial of Ad26.COV2.S vaccine versus placebo. This receptor was obtained from a person between 18 and 60 years old who received the Ad26.COV2.S COVID-19 vaccine or a placebo. CDR3 amino acids: CASSYRGTYEQYF. In nucleotides, the CDR3 is TGTGCCAGCAGCTACAGGGGAACCTACGAGCAGTACTTC.